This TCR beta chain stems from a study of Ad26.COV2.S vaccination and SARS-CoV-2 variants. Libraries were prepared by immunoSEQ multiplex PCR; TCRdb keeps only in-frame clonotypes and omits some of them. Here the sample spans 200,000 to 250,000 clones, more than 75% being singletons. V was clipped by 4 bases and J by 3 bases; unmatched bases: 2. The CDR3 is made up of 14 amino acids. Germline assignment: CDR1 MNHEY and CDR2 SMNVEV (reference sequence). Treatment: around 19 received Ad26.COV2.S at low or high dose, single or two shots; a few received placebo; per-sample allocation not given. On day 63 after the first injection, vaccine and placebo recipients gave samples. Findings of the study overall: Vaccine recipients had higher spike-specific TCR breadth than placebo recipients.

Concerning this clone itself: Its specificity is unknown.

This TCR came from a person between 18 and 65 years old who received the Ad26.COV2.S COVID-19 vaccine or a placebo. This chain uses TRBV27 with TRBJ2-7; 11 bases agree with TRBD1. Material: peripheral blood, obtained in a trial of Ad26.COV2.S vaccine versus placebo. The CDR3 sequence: CASSSGTGGYEQYF. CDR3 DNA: TGTGCCAGCAGTTCCGGGACAGGGGGCTACGAGCAGTACTTC.